The rows below give T cell receptor beta chains drawn from one sample of a study of T cell repertoires in cytomegalovirus infection. Antigen specificity for these receptors is unknown. TCRdb reanalysed the reads using MiXCR and keeps one entry per CDR3 protein. The data contain around 310,000 distinct CDR3 sequences, under 35% of them singletons. Source: cultured PBMCs, taken from culture after CMV antigen stimulation. Every receptor here comes from a human donor in good health (CMV status not recorded). Some clones in this sample may be carry-over from other donors' samples. Both conserved end residues are part of each CDR3. Each record gives: clone size, J gene, V gene, D gene, CDR3 protein, CDR3 DNA. D genes are given only for firm matches. Expanded clones get a size class; other rows say once, few or many, or leave the size out.

clone size: NA; J gene: TRBJ2-1; V gene: TRBV7-9; D gene: NA; CDR3 protein: CASSQAVIIEQFF; CDR3 DNA: TGTGCCAGCAGCCAGGCCGTAATAATTGAGCAGTTCTTC
clone size: few; J gene: TRBJ2-1; V gene: TRBV7-7; D gene: NA; CDR3 protein: CASSLSFADRQFF; CDR3 DNA: TGTGCTAGCAGCTTATCGTTTGCGGATAGGCAGTTCTTC
clone size: NA; J gene: TRBJ1-3; V gene: TRBV7-6; D gene: TRBD1; CDR3 protein: CASSPGQAVSGNTIYF; CDR3 DNA: TGTGCCAGCAGCCCCGGACAGGCGGTATCTGGAAACACCATATATTTT
clone size: many; J gene: TRBJ2-5; V gene: TRBV7-9; D gene: TRBD2; CDR3 protein: CASSLLAGGSETQYF; CDR3 DNA: TGTGCCAGCAGCTTACTAGCGGGAGGTTCGGAGACCCAGTACTTC
clone size: NA; J gene: TRBJ2-7; V gene: TRBV3-1; D gene: NA; CDR3 protein: CASSRQAYEQYF; CDR3 DNA: TGTGCCAGCAGCCGTCAGGCCTACGAGCAGTACTTC
clone size: NA; J gene: TRBJ2-1; V gene: TRBV11-3; D gene: TRBD2; CDR3 protein: CASSFSGAYNEQFF; CDR3 DNA: TGTGCCAGCAGCTTTAGCGGGGCCTACAATGAGCAGTTCTTC
clone size: few; J gene: TRBJ1-6; V gene: TRBV5-6; D gene: TRBD1; CDR3 protein: CASSPHLGQGDNSPLHF; CDR3 DNA: TGTGCCAGCAGCCCGCACCTCGGACAGGGCGATAATTCACCCCTCCACTTT
clone size: NA; J gene: TRBJ2-5; V gene: TRBV7-2; D gene: NA; CDR3 protein: CASSLGGLANQETQYF; CDR3 DNA: TGTGCCAGCAGCTTAGGAGGCCTAGCGAACCAAGAGACCCAGTACTTC
clone size: few; J gene: TRBJ1-4; V gene: TRBV6-1; D gene: TRBD1; CDR3 protein: CASSRTQTGTGSNEKLFF; CDR3 DNA: TGTGCCAGCAGCCGTACCCAGACCGGGACAGGGAGTAATGAAAAACTGTTTTTT
clone size: few; J gene: TRBJ1-4; V gene: TRBV7-9; D gene: NA; CDR3 protein: CASNGGYTATNEKLFF; CDR3 DNA: TGTGCCAGTAACGGGGGTTACACCGCAACTAATGAAAAACTGTTTTTT
clone size: NA; J gene: TRBJ1-1; V gene: TRBV27; D gene: NA; CDR3 protein: CASSVSRGELNTEAFF; CDR3 DNA: TGTGCCAGCAGTGTAAGCAGGGGCGAACTGAACACTGAAGCTTTCTTT
clone size: few; J gene: TRBJ1-3; V gene: TRBV4-2; D gene: NA; CDR3 protein: CASSQDWQKRSGNTIYF; CDR3 DNA: TGTGCCAGCAGCCAAGATTGGCAAAAACGCTCTGGAAACACCATATATTTT
clone size: NA; J gene: TRBJ2-7; V gene: TRBV11-2; D gene: TRBD2; CDR3 protein: CASSFSGRRIDEQYF; CDR3 DNA: TGTGCCAGCAGCTTTAGCGGGAGAAGGATAGACGAGCAGTACTTC
clone size: NA; J gene: TRBJ1-2; V gene: TRBV5-4; D gene: TRBD1; CDR3 protein: CASSLSPGTDYGYTF; CDR3 DNA: TGTGCCAGCAGCTTGTCCCCCGGGACAGACTATGGCTACACCTTC
clone size: NA; J gene: TRBJ1-5; V gene: TRBV27; D gene: NA; CDR3 protein: CASRGGTSGQPQHF; CDR3 DNA: TGTGCCAGCAGGGGAGGGACATCGGGTCAGCCCCAGCATTTT
clone size: NA; J gene: TRBJ2-7; V gene: TRBV12-3/TRBV12-4; D gene: NA; CDR3 protein: CASSPGWDESEQYF; CDR3 DNA: TGTGCCAGCAGTCCGGGTTGGGACGAATCCGAGCAGTACTTC
clone size: few; J gene: TRBJ2-2; V gene: TRBV30; D gene: TRBD1; CDR3 protein: CAWRWVGQRNTGELFF; CDR3 DNA: TGTGCCTGGAGATGGGTGGGACAGAGGAACACCGGGGAGCTGTTTTTT
clone size: NA; J gene: TRBJ1-1; V gene: TRBV2; D gene: NA; CDR3 protein: CASSEGTNTEAFF; CDR3 DNA: TGTGCCAGCAGTGAGGGGACGAACACTGAAGCTTTCTTT
clone size: NA; J gene: TRBJ2-3; V gene: TRBV6-6; D gene: TRBD2; CDR3 protein: CASSLLGGSGADTQYF; CDR3 DNA: TGTGCCAGCAGTCTATTAGGCGGGAGCGGGGCAGATACGCAGTATTTT
clone size: many; J gene: TRBJ2-7; V gene: TRBV12-3/TRBV12-4; D gene: TRBD1; CDR3 protein: CASSSFGQGADEQYF; CDR3 DNA: TGTGCCAGCAGTTCTTTCGGACAGGGGGCGGACGAGCAGTACTTC
clone size: NA; J gene: TRBJ1-5; V gene: TRBV7-8; D gene: NA; CDR3 protein: CASSALQGHQPQHF; CDR3 DNA: TGTGCCAGCAGCGCCCTACAGGGCCATCAGCCCCAGCATTTT
clone size: NA; J gene: TRBJ2-3; V gene: TRBV20-1; D gene: NA; CDR3 protein: CSAPGFGGGSTDTQYF; CDR3 DNA: TGCAGTGCTCCGGGGTTTGGCGGAGGATCCACAGATACGCAGTATTTT
clone size: many; J gene: TRBJ1-1; V gene: TRBV28; D gene: TRBD1; CDR3 protein: CASSDIPIQRTGENTEAFF; CDR3 DNA: TGTGCCAGCAGTGATATCCCGATACAAAGGACAGGGGAGAACACTGAAGCTTTCTTT
clone size: NA; J gene: TRBJ2-4; V gene: TRBV6-6; D gene: TRBD1; CDR3 protein: CASRGTGGGNIQYF; CDR3 DNA: TGTGCCAGCAGAGGAACAGGGGGCGGGAACATTCAGTACTTC
clone size: few; J gene: TRBJ1-1; V gene: TRBV5-5; D gene: NA; CDR3 protein: CASSPSGTEAFF; CDR3 DNA: TGTGCCAGCAGCCCATCAGGGACTGAAGCTTTCTTT
clone size: few; J gene: TRBJ1-3; V gene: TRBV4-2; D gene: NA; CDR3 protein: CASTWGQALSGNTIYF; CDR3 DNA: TGTGCCAGCACCTGGGGCCAGGCCCTCTCTGGAAACACCATATATTTT
clone size: NA; J gene: TRBJ2-2; V gene: TRBV10-3; D gene: TRBD2; CDR3 protein: CAISTGTSLRGTGELFF; CDR3 DNA: TGTGCCATCAGTACGGGGACTAGCCTGCGTGGCACCGGGGAGCTGTTTTTT
clone size: few; J gene: TRBJ2-4; V gene: TRBV28; D gene: NA; CDR3 protein: CASIPSQGNIQYF; CDR3 DNA: TGTGCCAGCATTCCGAGCCAGGGGAACATTCAGTACTTC
clone size: NA; J gene: TRBJ1-4; V gene: TRBV5-4; D gene: TRBD1; CDR3 protein: CASSLPGGAGEKLFF; CDR3 DNA: TGTGCCAGCAGCTTGCCAGGGGGCGCGGGTGAAAAACTGTTTTTT
clone size: few; J gene: TRBJ2-7; V gene: TRBV25-1; D gene: TRBD1; CDR3 protein: CASRAAEGQSSYEQYF; CDR3 DNA: TGTGCCAGCCGAGCCGCCGAGGGACAGAGCTCCTACGAGCAGTACTTC
clone size: many; J gene: TRBJ2-5; V gene: TRBV12-3/TRBV12-4; D gene: TRBD2; CDR3 protein: CASSPTGAGAQETQYF; CDR3 DNA: TGTGCCAGCAGTCCAACGGGAGCGGGAGCCCAAGAGACCCAGTACTTC
clone size: NA; J gene: TRBJ2-3; V gene: TRBV5-4; D gene: NA; CDR3 protein: CASSLAETGRDTQYF; CDR3 DNA: TGTGCCAGCAGCTTGGCCGAAACAGGGAGAGATACGCAGTATTTT
clone size: NA; J gene: TRBJ2-1; V gene: TRBV4-2; D gene: TRBD2; CDR3 protein: CASQDSGRAGNEQFF; CDR3 DNA: TGTGCCAGCCAGGATAGCGGGAGGGCCGGGAATGAGCAGTTCTTC